Following are 22 T cell receptor beta chains from one sample sequenced in a study of blood T cell repertoires in COVID-19. The table came from immunoSEQ multiplex PCR; TCRdb's copy has only in-frame clones and leaves some out. The sample carries over 100,000 clones, around nine tenths recorded once. The material sequenced was peripheral blood. The receptors were gathered from a man in his forties or fifties with acute or convalescent COVID-19.

The rearrangement links TRBV2 to TRBJ2-7, with a tentative D call TRBD1 (6 bases). The V and J ends lost 9 bases and 4 bases respectively, with 16 bases between them. Germline V gene data show CDR1 as SNHLY and CDR2 as FYNNEI. The CDR3 totals 13 residues. The CDR3 nucleotides are TGTGCCAGTAAGCAGGGGTTAGAATACGAGCAGTACTTC. Protein: CASKQGLEYEQYF.

This sequence joins TRBV6-1 and TRBJ1-2; D unclear. CDR1 is MNHNS, CDR2 SASEGT, per germline. Between the trimmed V and J ends, which lost 2 bases and 1 base, there was a span of 11 bases. The length of the CDR3 is 15 residues. The CDR3 DNA reads as TGTGCCAGCAGTGAACAGGCCGAGTATAACTATGGCTACACCTTC. Translation: CASSEQAEYNYGYTF.

The table lists this clone with many counts. The rearrangement uses TRBV2 and TRBJ1-2; a weak D match, TRBD1 (6 bases). Between the trimmed V and J ends, which lost 3 bases and 8 bases, there was a span of 16 bases. Germline V gives CDR1 SNHLY, CDR2 FYNNEI. The CDR3 runs to 14 residues. DNA for the CDR3: TGTGCCAGCAGTGAGGGGGCTTATGATGGAGGCTACACCTTC. Amino acid sequence: CASSEGAYDGGYTF.

This chain uses TRBV19 with TRBJ1-3; D perhaps matches TRBD1 (6 bases). CDR3 length equals 13 residues. Per the germline V gene, CDR1 is LNHDA and CDR2 is SQIVND (reference sequence). With 6 bases removed from V and 2 bases from J, the gap between germline ends came to 8 bases. CDR3 coding DNA: TGTGCCAGTAGCGGGACAACTGGAAACACCATATATTTT. As protein: CASSGTTGNTIYF.

The chain couples TRBV6-5 to TRBJ1-5, with a possible D match to TRBD1 (5 bases). This CDR3 contains 15 residues. Germline CDR1 MNHEY, CDR2 SVGAGI. Trimming took 7 bases from V and 0 from J, leaving 13 bases between them. The CDR3 DNA follows: TGTGCCAGCACGGGGGGAGGCTATAGCAATCAGCCCCAGCATTTT. Translation: CASTGGGYSNQPQHF.

The V and J genes are TRBV5-1 and TRBJ2-5, with TRBD1 matching 7 bases. The trim removed 4 bases at V and 5 bases at J, leaving 8 bases unmatched. The CDR3 length is 14 residues. Germline V gene lookup returns CDR1 SGHRS and CDR2 YFSETQ. The CDR3 is CASSRKTGTETQYF. CDR3 DNA: TGCGCCAGCAGCAGGAAGACAGGGACGGAGACCCAGTACTTC.

As to this clone: A junction boundary mismatches the germline segment, possibly from a read error. The chain carries TRBV18 and TRBJ2-5; either TRBD1 or TRBD2 may supply D (6 bases each). Germline V gene data show CDR1 as KGHSH and CDR2 as LQKENI. The CDR3 has 14 residues. The CDR3 spells CASSPQGGDETQYF. The CDR3 DNA reads TGTGCCAGCTCCCCACAGGGAGGCGACGAGACCCAGTACTTC.

This chain links TRBV5-4 with TRBJ2-1; 8 nucleotides match TRBD2. Per germline, CDR1 SGHNT and CDR2 YYREEE (reference sequence). The CDR3 extends over 15 amino acids. Trimming at V came to 1 base and at J to 7 bases, leaving 7 bases not matched to a gene. CDR3 bases: TGTGCCAGCAGCTTGTCGGTAGCGGGACCGAATGAGCAGTTCTTC. Amino acids: CASSLSVAGPNEQFF.

The chain employs TRBV24-1 and TRBJ2-5, with D tentatively TRBD1 (7 bases). Germline loops: CDR1 KGHDR, CDR2 SFDVKD. The CDR3 is 16 amino acids. V lost 2 bases to trimming and J lost 4 bases, with 16 bases between them. The CDR3 nucleotides are TGTGCCACCAGTGATTCCGTGACAGGGCGGGGAGAGACCCAGTACTTC. Translation gives CATSDSVTGRGETQYF.

The chain carries TRBV7-9 and TRBJ2-2, with 9 positions matching TRBD1. CDR3 length: 17 residues. The germline V gene encodes CDR1 SEHNR and CDR2 FQNEAQ (reference sequence). The J segment lost 4 bases and the V segment lost 1 base, leaving 7 bases of the junction unmatched. The CDR3 protein is CASSLEQGALPTGELFF. As DNA, the CDR3 is TGTGCCAGCAGCTTAGAACAGGGGGCACTGCCCACCGGGGAGCTGTTTTTT. The full variable domain, in which reference TRBV7-9 and TRBJ2-2 provide the parts outside the CDR3, is DTGVSQNPRHKITKRGQNVTFRCDPISEHNRLYWYRQTLGQGPEFLTYFQNEAQLEKSRLLSDRFSAERPKGSFSTLEIQRTEQGDSAMYLCASSLEQGALPTGELFFGEGSRLTVL.

The CDR3 nucleotides are TGTGCCAGCAGTGGGACAGGGACTTTTGGTGAGCAGTTCTTC. Encoded protein: CASSGTGTFGEQFF. The gene calls are TRBV27 and TRBJ2-1; 9 bases map to TRBD1. Germline V gene lookup returns CDR1 MNHEY and CDR2 SMNVEV (reference sequence). The CDR3 has 14 residues. The ends lost 5 bases at V and 9 bases at J; junction bases unmatched: 8.

This clone was seen a few times. The chain couples TRBV5-4 to TRBJ2-5, with 7 nucleotides matching TRBD1. V lost 5 bases, J lost 2 bases, and 3 bases stayed unmatched. There are 13 residues in the CDR3. Germline V lookup: CDR1 SGHNT, CDR2 YYREEE (reference sequence). The CDR3 reads CASRQGQQETQYF. CDR3 DNA: TGTGCCAGCAGACAGGGACAGCAAGAGACCCAGTACTTC.

The chain joins TRBV21-1 to TRBJ1-2. TRBV21-1 is deemed a pseudogene. The CDR3 spans 16 residues. The CDR3 nucleotides are TGTGCCAGCAGCAAAGCCGATAGGGGGGGGGAGTATGGCTACACCTTC. As protein: CASSKADRGGEYGYTF.

The CDR3 here is CASSRTGGYNSPLHF. CDR3 in DNA: TGCGCCAGCAGCCGGACAGGGGGTTATAATTCACCCCTCCACTTT. V gene TRBV5-1 combines with J gene TRBJ1-6; 10 nucleotides align to TRBD1. The CDR3 is made up of 15 amino acids. Germline V gives CDR1 SGHRS, CDR2 YFSETQ. Trimming took 4 bases from V and 4 from J; bases not matched to a gene: 2.

Here the CDR3 reads CASSGGGYREGQETQYF. DNA of the CDR3: TGCGCCAGCAGTGGGGGCGGTTACAGGGAAGGTCAAGAGACCCAGTACTTC. The chain joins TRBV10-2 to TRBJ2-5; tentative D call: TRBD1 (6 bases). Trimming removed 4 bases at V and 2 bases at J, with 20 bases between. The CDR3 spans 17 residues. Looked up from germline, CDR1 is WSHSY and CDR2 is SAAADI.

The chain combines TRBV2 with TRBJ1-1; no clear D. CDR3 length equals 13 residues. Trimming removed 5 bases from V and 1 base from J, with 8 bases in between. Looked up from germline, CDR1 is SNHLY and CDR2 is FYNNEI. CDR3 sequence (DNA): TGTGCCAGCAGTACCTCCGGGAACACTGAAGCTTTCTTT. Translating gives CASSTSGNTEAFF.

V usage is TRBV14 and J usage is TRBJ1-1; no clear D gene. Trimming removed 1 base from V and 2 bases from J, with 11 bases in between. The CDR3 totals 15 residues. CDR1 is SGHDN, CDR2 FVKESK, per germline. The CDR3 region has the DNA TGTGCCAGCAGCCAAGTCACCGGTAGAAACACTGAAGCTTTCTTT. Translation gives CASSQVTGRNTEAFF.

The genes are TRBV4-1 and TRBJ1-2, with D tentatively TRBD1 (6 bases). Per the germline V gene, CDR1 is MGHRA and CDR2 is YSYEKL. This CDR3 region has 15 residues. V dropped 1 base and J dropped 2 bases, with 11 bases sitting between them. This CDR3 reads CASSQAQGNNYGYTF. For the CDR3, the DNA is TGCGCCAGCAGCCAAGCACAGGGCAACAACTATGGCTACACCTTC.

This sequence joins TRBV13 and TRBJ2-3; a weak D match, TRBD1 (6 bases). Germline V gene lookup returns CDR1 PRHDT and CDR2 FYEKMQ (reference sequence). The V end lost 5 bases, the J end lost 2 bases, and 17 bases lay between the germline ends. CDR3 length: 16 residues. The CDR3 DNA follows: TGTGCCAGCAGCCCACAGGGAAGGGAGAACACAGATACGCAGTATTTT. This gives the protein CASSPQGRENTDTQYF.

The chain links TRBV7-8 to TRBJ2-3; D might be TRBD1 (6 bases). Germline CDR1 SGHVS, CDR2 FQNEAQ. The V and J ends lost 2 bases and 0 bases respectively, with 12 bases between them. The CDR3 spans 16 residues. This CDR3 reads CASSLYPTGSTDTQYF. The CDR3 nucleotides are TGTGCCAGCAGCTTATACCCGACAGGAAGCACAGATACGCAGTATTTT.

The chain combines TRBV5-6 with TRBJ1-3; D is ambiguous. The CDR3 length is 11 residues. Germline CDR1 reads SGHDT; CDR2 reads YYEEEE. Trimming took off 4 bases at V and 4 bases at J, with 3 bases between the two ends. CDR3 coding DNA: TGTGCCAGCAGCGTAGGAAACACCATATATTTT. This sequence encodes CASSVGNTIYF. Full variable domain (remainder filled in from reference TRBV5-6 and TRBJ1-3): DAGVTQSPTHLIKTRGQQVTLRCSPKSGHDTVSWYQQALGQGPQFIFQYYEEEERQRGNFPDRFSGHQFPNYSSELNVNALLLGDSALYLCASSVGNTIYFGEGSWLTVV.

V is TRBV10-3 and J is TRBJ1-6, with TRBD1 matching over 8 bases. Germline V gene lookup returns CDR1 ENHRY and CDR2 SYGVKD. J was trimmed by 10 bases and V by 6 bases; bases with no gene match: 2. The CDR3 contains 12 residues. CDR3 region: CAISDRGSPLHF. The DNA of the CDR3 is TGTGCCATCAGCGACAGGGGCTCACCCCTCCACTTT.